What follows describes a single T cell receptor beta chain. Each donor was healthy, and each was a bone marrow donor. Germline values: CDR1 SGHAT, CDR2 FQNNGV. V lost 6 bases, J lost 4 bases, and 6 bases stayed unmatched. The CDR3 has 14 amino acids. With 60 Vbeta and 13 Jbeta primers, the PCR was carried out. Clones were sequenced by immunoSEQ multiplex PCR, and TCRdb holds only the in-frame ones, with some missing. The table includes 100,000 to 150,000 clones, around 77% detected once. The data stem from a study of cytomegalovirus exposure and HLA in healthy donors. V usage is TRBV11-2 and J usage is TRBJ1-3; 7 nucleotides agree with TRBD1. This sequence originates from a male donor in good health and CMV-seropositive. Material for sequencing was PBMCs. CDR3 coding DNA: TGTGCCAGCAGAGACAGGGAGCACGGAAACACCATATATTTT. This encodes CASRDREHGNTIYF.